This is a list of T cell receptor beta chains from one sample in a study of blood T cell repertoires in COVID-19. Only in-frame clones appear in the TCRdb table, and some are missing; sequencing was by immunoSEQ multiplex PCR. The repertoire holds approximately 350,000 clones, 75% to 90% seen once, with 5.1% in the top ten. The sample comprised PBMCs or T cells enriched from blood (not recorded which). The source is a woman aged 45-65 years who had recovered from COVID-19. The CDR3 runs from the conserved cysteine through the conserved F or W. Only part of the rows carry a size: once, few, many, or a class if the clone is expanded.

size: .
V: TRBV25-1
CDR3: CASSEGDNGKLFF

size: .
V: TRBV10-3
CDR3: CAISASGGVLSTDTQYF

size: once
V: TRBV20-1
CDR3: CSASSVVGGTYNEQFF

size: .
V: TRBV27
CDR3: CASRPVRGNTDTQYF

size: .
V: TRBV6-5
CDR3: CASRWTGQGMEKLFF

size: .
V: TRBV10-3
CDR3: CAISDPSGTASEQYF

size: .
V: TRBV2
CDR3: CASTQEDSYEQYF

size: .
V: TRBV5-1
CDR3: CASSLGGLASYNEQFF

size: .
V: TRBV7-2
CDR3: CASSSPGGFFSTDTQYF

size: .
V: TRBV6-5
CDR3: CASSRATGTKNIQYF

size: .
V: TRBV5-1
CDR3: CASSGGQGNYGYTF

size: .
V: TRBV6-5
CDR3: CASSDTAIGTEAFF

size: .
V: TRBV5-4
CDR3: CASSLDPSNPPLHF

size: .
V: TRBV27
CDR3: CASRSSGQGTEGYTF

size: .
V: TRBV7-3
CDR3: CASSLDGGYGYTF

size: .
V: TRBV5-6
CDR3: CASSQRPSSYNEQFF

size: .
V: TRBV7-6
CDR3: CASSRLSGVVYNEQFF

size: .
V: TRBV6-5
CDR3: CASSYRGRADEKLFF

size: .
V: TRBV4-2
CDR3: CASSRPPGQGNTEAFF

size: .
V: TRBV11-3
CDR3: CASSLQGGRGGEKLFF

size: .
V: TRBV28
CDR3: CASSSALIGNEQFF

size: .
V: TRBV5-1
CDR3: CASSSPGLAGGPGDTQYF

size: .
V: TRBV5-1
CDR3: CASSLAPSGNYNEQFF

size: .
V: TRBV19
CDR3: CALDGGYTF

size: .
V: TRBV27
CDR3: CASSSTGGYSGYTF

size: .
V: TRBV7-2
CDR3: CASSWRDGPEKLFF

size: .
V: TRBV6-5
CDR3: CASRTTVTNYGYTF

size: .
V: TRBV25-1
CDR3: CANPLGTAYNEQFF

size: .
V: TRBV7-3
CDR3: CASSGGLAGDTQYF

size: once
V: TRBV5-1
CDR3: CASSIQGYEQYF

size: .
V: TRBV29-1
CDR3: CSVDPGTGETDTQYF

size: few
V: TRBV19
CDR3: CASSHRVRGYTF

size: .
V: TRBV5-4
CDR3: CASSLDRGVANYGYTF

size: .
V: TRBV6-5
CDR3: CASSYPDRDEQYF

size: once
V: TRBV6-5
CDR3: CASTRPGEANYGYTF

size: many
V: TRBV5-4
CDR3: CASSSWTGRISEAFF

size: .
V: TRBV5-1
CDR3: CASSSRSGRASTGELFF

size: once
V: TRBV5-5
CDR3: CASSSLARQGPGANVLTF

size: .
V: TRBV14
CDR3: CASSYGLAADNNEQFF

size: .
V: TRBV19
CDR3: CASSARQGPNEKLFF

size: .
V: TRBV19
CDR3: CASRNGGGQGGYGYTF

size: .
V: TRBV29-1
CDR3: CSVGEGGYGYTF

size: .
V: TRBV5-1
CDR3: CASSPPGTEAFF

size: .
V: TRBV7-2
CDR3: CASSPPPLGDTQYF

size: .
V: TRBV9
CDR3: CASSVEAGVYTEAFF

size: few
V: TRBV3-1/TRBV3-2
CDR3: CASSQEQGTISPLHF

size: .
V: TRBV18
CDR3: CASSLQELEQFF

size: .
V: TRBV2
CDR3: CASSGDSSPQHF

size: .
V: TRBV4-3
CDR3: CASSQVSGAASSYTF

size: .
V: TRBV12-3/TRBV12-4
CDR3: CASSLWQGIGYTF

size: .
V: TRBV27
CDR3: CASSFLGTGVSKLFF

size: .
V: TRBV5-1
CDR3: CASSRVGGAGEKLFF

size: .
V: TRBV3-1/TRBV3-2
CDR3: CASSPRGGFTSGYTF

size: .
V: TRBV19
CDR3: CASSRAGLGYNEQFF

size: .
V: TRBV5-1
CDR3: CASSLVGGDYGYTF

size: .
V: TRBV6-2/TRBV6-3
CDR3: CASIPQGGSYGYTF

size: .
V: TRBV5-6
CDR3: CASSFGRGTGGETQYF

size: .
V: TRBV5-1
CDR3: CASSPFSQSSDYTGELFF